This T cell receptor beta chain was recovered during a study of blood T cell repertoires in COVID-19. Study overall: Sites across the United States, Italy and Spain contributed samples from acute and convalescent COVID-19. PBMCs, B-cell-depleted T cells, or T cells provided the cDNA or gDNA that made up the material.

From germline, CDR1 is MDHEN and CDR2 SYDVKM. V was pared by 6 bases and J by 4 bases, with 3 bases of the junction left unmatched. The CDR3 is 14 amino acids. The authors' processing: Estimates of nucleated cell counts were drawn from the amplification of reference gene primers. Using immunoSEQ multiplex PCR, the repertoire was profiled, and TCRdb retains in-frame clones only, with some absent. V and J calls plus clone size are reproduced from that table; the DNA served to infer D and trimming. Here the sample spans about 120,000 clones, more than 65% being singletons. The clonotype originates from a man in his fifties or sixties with acute or convalescent COVID-19. Sequenced sample: peripheral blood. The rearrangement links TRBV28 to TRBJ2-2; TRBD1 aligns across 9 bases. CDR3 residues: CASRRTGATGELFF. In DNA form, the CDR3 reads TGTGCCAGCAGAAGGACAGGGGCCACCGGGGAGCTGTTTTTT.